This T cell receptor (beta chain) was recovered during a study of radiotherapy plus CTLA-4 blockade in lung cancer. Study-wide context: Patients showed objective responses in 15% to 20% of cases, and disease control was achieved by roughly 30%.

Per the germline V gene, CDR1 is SGHNT and CDR2 is YYREEE (reference sequence). This CDR3 is built from 15 residues. The ends lost 6 bases at V and 3 bases at J; junction bases unmatched: 8. Some clones are missing from TCRdb's copy, which holds only in-frame ones; the method was immunoSEQ multiplex PCR. This table has around 40,000 clones, approximately 86% appearing once. Focal radiation with ipilimumab CTLA-4 blockade was given to patients with chemo-refractory metastatic non-small-cell lung cancer. About this clone itself: Its specificity is unknown.

Study-wide findings and caveats: TCR clones originating in tumors grew in number in blood after radiotherapy plus ipilimumab. Early blood T cell clone dynamics, with interferon-beta, were reported to best predict response.

The TCR sequence derives from a human donor with non-small cell lung cancer whose response to radiotherapy plus ipilimumab could not be evaluated. This material consisted of peripheral blood, taken from a patient treated with radiotherapy plus ipilimumab. The chain joins TRBV5-4 to TRBJ2-5; the match to TRBD2 covers 10 bases. CDR3 in DNA: TGTGCCAGCAAAAAATCAGCGGGAGGGGAAGAGACCCAGTACTTC. Protein product: CASKKSAGGEETQYF.